This TCR beta chain was sequenced in a study of blood T cell repertoires in COVID-19. The wider study: From the United States, Italy and Spain came samples of acute and convalescent COVID-19. In each case, the material was cDNA or gDNA derived from T cells, B-cell-depleted T cells, or PBMCs.

Original analysis: Amplification with reference gene primers provided the estimates of nucleated cell counts. Repertoires were generated with immunoSEQ multiplex PCR, while TCRdb's copy carries only in-frame clones and drops some. Clone size and the V and J calls come from that table; the DNA yielded D and trimming. Among roughly 150,000 clones, 78% were seen once, and the ten largest hold about 14%. The V gene's germline CDR1 is SGHDT and CDR2 YYEEEE. The trim removed 1 base at V and 2 bases at J, leaving 1 base unmatched. CDR3 length: 15 residues. The chain links TRBV5-6 to TRBJ2-4; 9 nucleotides agree with TRBD1. Specimen: peripheral blood. This clonotype originated in a woman of 80 years or more with acute or convalescent COVID-19. In DNA, the CDR3 is TGTGCCAGCAGCTTGACAGGGGGCCCCAAAAACATTCAGTACTTC. Translating gives CASSLTGGPKNIQYF. The full variable domain, its missing parts supplied by reference TRBV5-6 and TRBJ2-4, is DAGVTQSPTHLIKTRGQQVTLRCSPKSGHDTVSWYQQALGQGPQFIFQYYEEEERQRGNFPDRFSGHQFPNYSSELNVNALLLGDSALYLCASSLTGGPKNIQYFGAGTRLSVL.